These 28 T cell receptor beta chains were all obtained from the same sample, sequenced in a study of shared clonotypes between healthy human individuals. Sequencing used immunoSEQ multiplex PCR; TCRdb keeps in-frame clones, though not all of them. This sample carries over a million clones, approximately 80% of them seen once, and the ten largest clones take approximately 0.5%. Sequencing was performed on memory CD4+ T cells from PBMCs. Specified subset: CD45RA-negative fraction. The receptor source for this set is a man younger than 35 in good health. Some clones in this sample may be carry-over from other donors' samples.

The J gene is TRBJ2-7, the V gene TRBV7-9; D remains ambiguous. V was trimmed by 5 bases and J by 0 bases, leaving 11 bases between them. The CDR3 spans 14 residues. Per germline, CDR1 SEHNR and CDR2 FQNEAQ (reference sequence). The CDR3 DNA sequence: TGTGCCAGCAGCGCCGATTGGGACTCCTACGAGCAGTACTTC. Translated, it gives CASSADWDSYEQYF.

The gene calls are TRBV5-1 and TRBJ1-2; D unclear. Germline CDR1 and CDR2: SGHRS and YFSETQ. Deletions cut 0 bases from V and 0 bases from J, with 3 bases between. This CDR3 spans 13 amino acids. This chain's CDR3 is CASSLGPNYGYTF. In DNA form, the CDR3 reads TGCGCCAGCAGCTTGGGACCTAACTATGGCTACACCTTC.

CDR3 amino acids: CASSLISGGRYEQYF. The CDR3 coding sequence is TGTGCCAGCAGCTTAATTTCGGGAGGCCGCTACGAGCAGTACTTC. This rearrangement joins TRBV7-3 to TRBJ2-7, with 7 bases fitting TRBD2. After removal of 1 base from V and 3 bases from J, the junction contained 6 bases not matched to a gene. Germline V lookup: CDR1 SGHTA, CDR2 FQGTGA. There are 15 residues in the CDR3.

The chain is built from TRBV5-1 and TRBJ2-3, with a tentative D call TRBD1 (6 bases). The CDR3 runs 14 residues. Trimming took 4 bases from V and 4 from J, leaving 13 bases between them. The germline V gene encodes CDR1 SGHRS and CDR2 YFSETQ. The CDR3 DNA reads TGCGCCAGCAGCAGGCAGGGGTTCCCAGATACGCAGTATTTT. Residues: CASSRQGFPDTQYF.

This rearrangement joins TRBV10-1 to TRBJ2-2; 7 nucleotides line up with TRBD2. CDR3 length equals 13 residues. Germline V CDR1 and CDR2: WNHNN, SYGVQD (reference sequence). V gave up 8 bases and J gave up 4 bases; unmatched junction bases: 4. The CDR3, as DNA: TGCGCCAGCCGGGAGGATAGCACCGGGGAGCTGTTTTTT. Translated, it gives CASREDSTGELFF.

The chain is built from TRBV11-1 and TRBJ2-2; D is uncertain. Germline CDR1 reads SGHAT; CDR2 reads FQDESV (reference sequence). CDR3 length equals 13 residues. V lost 6 bases to trimming and J lost 6 bases, with 11 bases between them. CDR3 bases: TGTGCCAGCAGTTCCTCTGGGTCCGGGGAGCTGTTTTTT. This codes for CASSSSGSGELFF.

The J gene is TRBJ2-2, the V gene TRBV18; D unresolved. Germline assignment: CDR1 KGHSH and CDR2 LQKENI. This CDR3 spans 16 amino acids. Trimming took 6 bases from V and 6 from J, leaving 20 bases between them. The CDR3 loop is CASSRGRDFIAGELFF. CDR3 bases: TGTGCCAGCTCCCGCGGAAGGGATTTTATCGCCGGGGAGCTGTTTTTT.

J is TRBJ1-1 and V is TRBV18; D gene uncertain. Germline V gene data show CDR1 as KGHSH and CDR2 as LQKENI. The germline V and J ends were trimmed by 3 bases and 10 bases, with 15 bases remaining between them. The length of the CDR3 is 13 residues. The CDR3 bases are TGTGCCAGCTCACCGGGCCGGGCAGAGACAGCTTTCTTT. Translated, it gives CASSPGRAETAFF. The entire variable domain, with the rest obtained from reference TRBV18 and TRBJ1-1, is as follows: NAGVMQNPRHLVRRRGQEARLRCSPMKGHSHVYWYRQLPEEGLKFMVYLQKENIIDESGMPKERFSAEFPKEGPSILRIQQVVRGDSAAYFCASSPGRAETAFFGQGTRLTVV.

The chain uses TRBV7-2 and TRBJ1-4; 11 bases match TRBD1. This CDR3 contains 15 residues. V lost 6 bases to trimming and J lost 8 bases; unmatched junction nucleotides: 8. Per germline, CDR1 SGHTA and CDR2 FQGNSA. CDR3 sequence reads: CASSRDRGEWEKLFF. CDR3 nucleotide sequence: TGTGCCAGCAGTCGGGACAGGGGGGAGTGGGAAAAACTGTTTTTT.

CDR3 amino acids: CASSPRQGYGEAFF. Here the CDR3 DNA reads TGTGCCAGCAGTCCACGACAGGGGTACGGTGAAGCTTTCTTT. The gene calls are TRBV28 and TRBJ1-1; 8 positions match TRBD1. The CDR3 has 14 amino acids. CDR1 and CDR2 from the germline V gene are MDHEN and SYDVKM. V lost 5 bases and J lost 7; bases outside the gene matches: 9.

The chain is built from TRBV18 and TRBJ1-1; D uncertain. The CDR3 is made up of 16 amino acids. The germline V gene encodes CDR1 KGHSH and CDR2 LQKENI. V was shortened by 4 bases and J by 0 bases, with 15 bases between the two germline ends. The CDR3 DNA reads as TGTGCCAGCTCACAGGACCGTTTAACTATGAACACTGAAGCTTTCTTT. This codes for CASSQDRLTMNTEAFF.

This clone was seen a single time. The chain has TRBV5-4 and TRBJ2-7; TRBD1 matches 9 bases. V shed 6 bases and J 6 bases; nucleotides not matched to a gene: 10. CDR1 is SGHNT and CDR2 is YYREEE in the germline V gene (reference sequence). The CDR3 covers 14 residues. Written as DNA, the CDR3 is TGTGCCAGCACCACACAGGGGGCGCGGGGCGAGCAGTACTTC. Residues: CASTTQGARGEQYF.

Points on this clone: This sample also contains other DNA sequences that code for the same CDR3. The genes are TRBV29-1 and TRBJ2-5; 9 bases line up with TRBD1. The J call is in doubt because the DNA end fits TRBJ2-7 better. CDR3 length equals 13 residues. Germline V gene lookup returns CDR1 SQVTM and CDR2 ANQGSEA. The CDR3 protein is CSVRTGVTYEQYF. The CDR3 nucleotides read TGCAGCGTTAGGACAGGGGTGACCTACGAGCAGTACTTC.

This clone was found a few times. Here the CDR3 DNA reads TGTGCCAGTAGCTTCAACGCGGGACAATACACCTTC. Protein: CASSFNAGQYTF. The chain recombines TRBV19 with TRBJ1-2, with D possibly TRBD1 on 6 matching bases. Trimming took 6 bases from V and 11 from J, leaving 16 bases between them. The CDR3 has 12 residues. Germline V gives CDR1 LNHDA, CDR2 SQIVND (reference sequence).

The gene calls are TRBV11-3 and TRBJ2-7, with 11 bases fitting TRBD1. There are 15 residues in the CDR3. The V and J ends lost 5 bases and 1 base, in that order; junction bases with no gene match: 4. Germline CDR1 SGHNT, CDR2 YENEEA. The CDR3: CASSPGQGASYEQYF. The CDR3 nucleotides read TGTGCCAGCAGCCCCGGACAGGGGGCGTCCTACGAGCAGTACTTC.

This chain connects TRBV10-3 to TRBJ2-5, with 9 bases fitting TRBD2. The J call may be wrong; the DNA end is better matched by TRBJ2-7. The germline V gene has CDR1 ENHRY and CDR2 SYGVKD. The CDR3 is 14 residues long. Here the CDR3 DNA reads TGTGCCATCAAGGGCGGGCTAGCGGGACTCGAGCAGTACTTC. Encoded protein: CAIKGGLAGLEQYF.

This chain connects TRBV11-3 to TRBJ2-1; no definite D call. The CDR3 sequence is 12 residues long. Germline loops: CDR1 SGHNT, CDR2 YENEEA. V lost 3 bases and J 3 bases, leaving 3 bases between the germline ends. CDR3 DNA sequence: TGTGCCAGCAGCTTGGTCTACAATGAGCAGTTCTTC. It specifies CASSLVYNEQFF.

This chain joins TRBV4-2 and TRBJ2-1, with TRBD2 identical over 10 bases. There are 16 residues in the CDR3. V shed 0 bases, J shed 9 bases, and the junction held 8 bases outside the gene matches. Germline V CDR1 and CDR2: LGHNA, YNFKEQ. Here the CDR3 reads CASSQEGLASTGEQFF. DNA of the CDR3: TGTGCCAGCAGCCAAGAGGGACTAGCGTCCACGGGTGAGCAGTTCTTC.

This chain uses TRBV19 with TRBJ1-5; perhaps TRBD1 as D (6 bases). Trimming removed 6 bases at V and 9 bases at J, with 15 bases between. CDR1 LNHDA and CDR2 SQIVND come from the germline V gene (reference sequence). The CDR3 has 13 residues. The CDR3 spells CASSRDTQGPQHF. As DNA, the CDR3 is TGTGCCAGTAGCCGGGACACCCAGGGGCCCCAGCATTTT. Combining the CDR3 with reference TRBV19 and TRBJ1-5 gives the whole variable domain DGGITQSPKYLFRKEGQNVTLSCEQNLNHDAMYWYRQDPGQGLRLIYYSQIVNDFQKGDIAEGYSVSREKKESFPLTVTSAQKNPTAFYLCASSRDTQGPQHFGDGTRLSIL.

Only one count was recorded for this clone. A single base is all that separates this from a far larger clone, so a read error is likely. CDR3 protein: CANSLPSYNEQFF. The CDR3, as DNA: TGCGCCAACAGCTTGCCTAGCTACAATGAGCAGTTCTTC. This rearrangement joins TRBV5-1 to TRBJ2-1; D is unresolved. The CDR3 runs to 13 residues. CDR1 is SGHRS and CDR2 is YFSETQ in the germline V gene.

The chain has TRBV28 and TRBJ1-2, with 9 nucleotides matching TRBD1. J was trimmed by 7 bases and V by 5 bases; bases with no gene match: 8. The length of the CDR3 is 14 residues. Germline values: CDR1 MDHEN, CDR2 SYDVKM. The CDR3 spells CASSTGGAKAGYTF. For the CDR3, the DNA is TGTGCCAGCAGTACAGGGGGCGCGAAGGCTGGCTACACCTTC.

The chain has TRBV7-9 and TRBJ2-5; maybe TRBD2 (5 bases). The V gene's germline CDR1 is SEHNR and CDR2 FQNEAQ (reference sequence). V was cut by 2 bases and J by 5 bases, with 12 bases left in between. The length of the CDR3 is 14 residues. CDR3 protein: CASSLTGGGETQYF. The CDR3 DNA follows: TGTGCCAGCAGCTTAACGGGCGGCGGGGAGACCCAGTACTTC.

The sample holds one count of this clone. The V gene is TRBV6-4, the J gene TRBJ1-5; tentative D call: TRBD1 (6 bases). This CDR3 region has 16 residues. The V gene lost 0 bases and the J gene lost 2 bases, with 11 bases spanning the gap. Germline V gives CDR1 MRHNA, CDR2 SNTAGT. The CDR3 here is CASSDSGGGGNQPQHF. CDR3 bases: TGTGCCAGCAGTGACTCTGGAGGGGGGGGCAATCAGCCCCAGCATTTT.

Worth noting for this clone: Other DNA sequences in the same sample also yield this CDR3. The V and J genes are TRBV5-4 and TRBJ2-5, with TRBD2 matching 9 bases. V was pared by 1 base and J by 2 bases, with 3 bases of the junction left unmatched. This CDR3 has 15 residues. In germline, CDR1 is SGHNT, CDR2 YYREEE (reference sequence). This CDR3 is CASSLRLAGQETQYF. CDR3 bases: TGTGCCAGCAGCTTGCGGCTAGCGGGGCAAGAGACCCAGTACTTC.

The chain has TRBV5-4 and TRBJ2-2, with TRBD1 matching over 7 bases. Germline CDR1 is SGHNT and CDR2 is YYREEE (reference sequence). V gave up 4 bases and J gave up 7 bases; unmatched junction bases: 13. This CDR3 contains 16 residues. CDR3 sequence reads: CASSQTAPYRGGELFF. The CDR3 nucleotides read TGTGCCAGCAGCCAGACAGCCCCTTACAGGGGCGGGGAGCTGTTTTTT.

Worth noting for this clone: At the DNA level, this CDR3 is encoded by other sequences in the same sample as well. The J gene is TRBJ2-3, the V gene TRBV7-3; unclear D gene. V lost 5 bases to trimming and J lost 1 base, with 10 bases between them. Germline V gives CDR1 SGHTA, CDR2 FQGTGA. This CDR3 region has 14 residues. The CDR3 is CASSPGTGTDTQYF. CDR3 sequence (DNA): TGTGCCAGCAGCCCCGGCACGGGCACAGATACGCAGTATTTT.

As DNA, the CDR3 is TGTGCCAGCAGTGAGGGGACAGGGGTCTCTGGGGAGCTGTTTTTT. Translated: CASSEGTGVSGELFF. The chain uses TRBV2 and TRBJ2-2; 10 positions match TRBD1. This CDR3 contains 15 residues. Looked up from germline, CDR1 is SNHLY and CDR2 is FYNNEI. V gave up 3 bases and J gave up 8 bases; unmatched junction bases: 6.

The V gene is TRBV5-5, the J gene TRBJ1-1, with no clear D. CDR3 size: 16 residues. Trimming took off 4 bases at V and 3 bases at J, with 19 bases between the two ends. The V gene's germline CDR1 is SGHKS and CDR2 YYEKEE (reference sequence). The CDR3 nucleotides are TGTGCCAGCAGCCGACTTTTAGGCGGGCGGGACACTGAAGCTTTCTTT. Its translation is CASSRLLGGRDTEAFF.